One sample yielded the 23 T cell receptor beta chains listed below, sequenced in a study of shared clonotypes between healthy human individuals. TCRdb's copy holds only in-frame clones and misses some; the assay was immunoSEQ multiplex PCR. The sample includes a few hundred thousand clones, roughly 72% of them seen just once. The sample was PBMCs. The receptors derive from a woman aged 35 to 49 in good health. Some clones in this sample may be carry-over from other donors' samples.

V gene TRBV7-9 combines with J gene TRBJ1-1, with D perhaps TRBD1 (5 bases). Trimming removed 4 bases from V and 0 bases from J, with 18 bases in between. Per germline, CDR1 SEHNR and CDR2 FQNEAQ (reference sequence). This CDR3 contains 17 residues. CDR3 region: CASSSRGQRDLNTEAFF. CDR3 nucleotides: TGTGCCAGCAGCTCTAGGGGTCAACGGGACTTGAACACTGAAGCTTTCTTT.

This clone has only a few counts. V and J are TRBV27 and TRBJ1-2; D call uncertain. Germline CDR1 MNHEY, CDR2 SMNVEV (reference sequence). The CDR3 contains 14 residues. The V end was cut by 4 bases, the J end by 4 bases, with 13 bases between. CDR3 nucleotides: TGTGCCAGCAGTTATCAGGAGGGCTCCTATGGCTACACCTTC. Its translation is CASSYQEGSYGYTF.

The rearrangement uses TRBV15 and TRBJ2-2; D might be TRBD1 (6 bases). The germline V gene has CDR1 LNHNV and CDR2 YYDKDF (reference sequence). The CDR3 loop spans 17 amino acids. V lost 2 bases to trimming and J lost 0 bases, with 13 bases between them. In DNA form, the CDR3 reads TGTGCCACCAGCAGAAAATCTAGGGGGACGAACACCGGGGAGCTGTTTTTT. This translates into CATSRKSRGTNTGELFF.

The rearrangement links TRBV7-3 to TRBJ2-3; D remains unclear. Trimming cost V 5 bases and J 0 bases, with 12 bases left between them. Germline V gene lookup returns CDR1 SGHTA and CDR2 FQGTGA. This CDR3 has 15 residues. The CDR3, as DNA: TGTGCCAGCAGCCCCTCTCCGGACAGCACAGATACGCAGTATTTT. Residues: CASSPSPDSTDTQYF.

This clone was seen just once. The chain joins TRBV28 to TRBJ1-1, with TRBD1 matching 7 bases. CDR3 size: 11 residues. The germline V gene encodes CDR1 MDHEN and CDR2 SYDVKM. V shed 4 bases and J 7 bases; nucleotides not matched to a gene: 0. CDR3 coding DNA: TGTGCCAGCAGTTGGACAGGTGAAGCTTTCTTT. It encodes CASSWTGEAFF. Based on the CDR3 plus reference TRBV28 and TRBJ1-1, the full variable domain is DVKVTQSSRYLVKRTGEKVFLECVQDMDHENMFWYRQDPGLGLRLIYFSYDVKMKEKGDIPEGYSVSREKKERFSLILESASTNQTSMYLCASSWTGEAFFGQGTRLTVV.

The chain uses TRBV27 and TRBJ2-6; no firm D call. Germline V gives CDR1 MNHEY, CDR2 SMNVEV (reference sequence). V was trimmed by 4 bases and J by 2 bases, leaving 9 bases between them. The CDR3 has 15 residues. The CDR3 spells CASSSRAPGANVLTF. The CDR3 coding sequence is TGTGCCAGCAGTTCCCGGGCGCCTGGGGCCAACGTCCTGACTTTC.

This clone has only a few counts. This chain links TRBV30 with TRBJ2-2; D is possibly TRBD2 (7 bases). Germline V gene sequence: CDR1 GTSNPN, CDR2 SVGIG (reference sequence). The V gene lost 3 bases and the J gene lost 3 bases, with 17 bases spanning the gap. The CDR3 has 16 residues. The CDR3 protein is CAWRGGLAAYTGELFF. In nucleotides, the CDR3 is TGTGCCTGGAGAGGGGGGCTAGCGGCCTACACCGGGGAGCTGTTTTTT.

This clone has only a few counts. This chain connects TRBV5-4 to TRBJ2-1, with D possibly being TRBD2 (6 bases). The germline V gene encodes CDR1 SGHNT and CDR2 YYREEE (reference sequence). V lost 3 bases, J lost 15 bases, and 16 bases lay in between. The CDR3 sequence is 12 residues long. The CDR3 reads CASSWTIGDPFF. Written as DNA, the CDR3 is TGTGCCAGCAGCTGGACTATTGGCGATCCGTTCTTC. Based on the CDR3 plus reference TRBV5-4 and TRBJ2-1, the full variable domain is ETGVTQSPTHLIKTRGQQVTLRCSSQSGHNTVSWYQQALGQGPQFIFQYYREEENGRGNFPPRFSGLQFPNYSSELNVNALELDDSALYLCASSWTIGDPFFGPGTRLTVL.

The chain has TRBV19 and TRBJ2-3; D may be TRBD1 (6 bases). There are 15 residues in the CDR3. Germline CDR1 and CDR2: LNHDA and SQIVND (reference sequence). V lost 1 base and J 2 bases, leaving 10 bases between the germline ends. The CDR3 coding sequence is TGTGCCAGTAGTATAGGAGGACAGATCACAGATACGCAGTATTTT. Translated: CASSIGGQITDTQYF.

The DNA for the CDR3 is TGTGCCAGCAGCCCACAGGGGGCAAGTGGCTACACCTTC. It codes for CASSPQGASGYTF. The chain combines TRBV6-5 with TRBJ1-2, with 9 bases aligning to TRBD1. The CDR3 consists of 13 residues. The V and J ends lost 6 bases and 7 bases, in that order; junction bases with no gene match: 6. Looked up from germline, CDR1 is MNHEY and CDR2 is SVGAGI.

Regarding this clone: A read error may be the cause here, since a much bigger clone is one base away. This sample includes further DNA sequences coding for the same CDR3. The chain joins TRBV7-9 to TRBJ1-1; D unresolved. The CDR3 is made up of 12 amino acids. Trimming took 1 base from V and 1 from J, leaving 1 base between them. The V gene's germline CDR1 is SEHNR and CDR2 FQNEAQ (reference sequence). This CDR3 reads CASSLENTEAFF. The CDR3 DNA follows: TGTGCCAGCAGCTTAGAGAACACTGAAGCTTTCTTT.

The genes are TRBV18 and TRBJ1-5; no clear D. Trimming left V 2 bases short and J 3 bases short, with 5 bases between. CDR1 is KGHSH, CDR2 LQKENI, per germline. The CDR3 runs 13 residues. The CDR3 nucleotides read TGTGCCAGCTCACCAGGGAACAATCAGCCCCAGCATTTT. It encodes CASSPGNNQPQHF.

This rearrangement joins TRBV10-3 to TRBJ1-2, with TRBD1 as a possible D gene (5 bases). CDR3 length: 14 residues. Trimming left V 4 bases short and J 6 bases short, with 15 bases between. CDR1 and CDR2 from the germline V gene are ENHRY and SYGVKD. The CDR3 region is CAISVGPQTDGYTF. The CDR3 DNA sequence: TGTGCCATCAGTGTGGGGCCCCAAACCGATGGCTACACCTTC.

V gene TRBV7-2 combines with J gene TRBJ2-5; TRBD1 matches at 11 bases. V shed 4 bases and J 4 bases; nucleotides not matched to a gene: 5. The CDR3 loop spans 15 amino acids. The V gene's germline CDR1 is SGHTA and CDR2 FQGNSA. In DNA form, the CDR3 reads TGTGCCAGCAGCTCCGGGACAGGGGGTAGAGAGACCCAGTACTTC. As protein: CASSSGTGGRETQYF. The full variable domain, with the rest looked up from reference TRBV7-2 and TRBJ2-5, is GAGVSQSPSNKVTEKGKDVELRCDPISGHTALYWYRQSLGQGLEFLIYFQGNSAPDKSGLPSDRFSAERTGGSVSTLTIQRTQQEDSAVYLCASSSGTGGRETQYFGPGTRLLVL.

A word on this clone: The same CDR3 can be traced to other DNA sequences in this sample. CDR3 DNA: TGTGCCAGCAGCTTAGGCCGGAACACTGAAGCTTTCTTT. This sequence encodes CASSLGRNTEAFF. The chain joins TRBV7-3 to TRBJ1-1, with no clear D. Per germline, CDR1 SGHTA and CDR2 FQGTGA. V was clipped by 2 bases and J by 1 base, with 5 bases between them. This CDR3 region has 13 residues. Full variable domain (remainder filled in from reference TRBV7-3 and TRBJ1-1): GAGVSQTPSNKVTEKGKYVELRCDPISGHTALYWYRQSLGQGPEFLIYFQGTGAADDSGLPNDRFFAVRPEGSVSTLKIQRTERGDSAVYLCASSLGRNTEAFFGQGTRLTVV.

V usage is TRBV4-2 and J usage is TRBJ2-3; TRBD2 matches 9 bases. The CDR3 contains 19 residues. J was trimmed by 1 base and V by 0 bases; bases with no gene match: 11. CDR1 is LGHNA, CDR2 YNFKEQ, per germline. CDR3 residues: CASSQDRVSGGRGTDTQYF. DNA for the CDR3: TGTGCCAGCAGCCAAGATAGGGTTAGTGGCGGGAGGGGCACAGATACGCAGTATTTT.

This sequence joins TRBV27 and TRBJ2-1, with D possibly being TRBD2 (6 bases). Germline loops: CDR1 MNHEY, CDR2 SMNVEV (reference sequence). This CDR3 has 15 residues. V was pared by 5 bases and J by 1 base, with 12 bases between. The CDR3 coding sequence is TGTGCCAGCAGTCCCCGGGGGATATCCTACAATGAGCAGTTCTTC. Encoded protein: CASSPRGISYNEQFF.

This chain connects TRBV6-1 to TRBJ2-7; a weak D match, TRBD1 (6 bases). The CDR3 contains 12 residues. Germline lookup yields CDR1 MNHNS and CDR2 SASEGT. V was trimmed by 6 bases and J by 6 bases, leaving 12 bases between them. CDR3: CASRRNRVEQYF. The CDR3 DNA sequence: TGTGCCAGCAGAAGAAACAGGGTCGAGCAGTACTTC.

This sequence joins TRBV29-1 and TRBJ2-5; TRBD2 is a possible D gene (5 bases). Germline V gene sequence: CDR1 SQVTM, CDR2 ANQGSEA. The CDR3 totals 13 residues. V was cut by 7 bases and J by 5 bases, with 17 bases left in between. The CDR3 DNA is TGCAGCGGTGGAGCCCTAGGAGGTGAGACCCAGTACTTC. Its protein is CSGGALGGETQYF.

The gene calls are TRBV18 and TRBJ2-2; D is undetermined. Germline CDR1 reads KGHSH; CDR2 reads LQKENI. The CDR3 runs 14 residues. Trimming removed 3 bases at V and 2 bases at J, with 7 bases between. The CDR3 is CASSPSTNTGELFF. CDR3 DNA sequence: TGTGCCAGCTCACCCAGTACCAACACCGGGGAGCTGTTTTTT.

The CDR3: CAWSRLAYTGELFF. For the CDR3, the DNA is TGTGCCTGGAGCCGGCTAGCGTACACCGGGGAGCTGTTTTTT. The J gene is TRBJ1-3, the V gene TRBV30; possibly TRBD2 for D (6 bases). The J call may be mistaken, given a closer DNA end match to TRBJ2-2. The germline V gene encodes CDR1 GTSNPN and CDR2 SVGIG (reference sequence). CDR3 size: 14 residues.

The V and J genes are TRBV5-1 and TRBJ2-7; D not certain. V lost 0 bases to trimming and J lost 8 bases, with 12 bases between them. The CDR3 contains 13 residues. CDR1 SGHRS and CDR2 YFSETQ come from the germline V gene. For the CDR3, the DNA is TGCGCCAGCAGCTTGGAAGACCTACGGAAGCAGTACTTC. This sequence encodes CASSLEDLRKQYF.

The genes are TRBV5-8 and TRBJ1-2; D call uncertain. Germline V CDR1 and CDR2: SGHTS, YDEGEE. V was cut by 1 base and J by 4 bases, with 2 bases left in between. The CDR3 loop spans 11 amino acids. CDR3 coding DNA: TGTGCCAGCAGCTTGCTCTATGGCTACACCTTC. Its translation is CASSLLYGYTF.